These 27 T cell receptor beta chains were sequenced from one sample in a study of blood T cell repertoires in COVID-19. Produced via immunoSEQ multiplex PCR; TCRdb's table is partial and in-frame only. The sample contains 250,000 or so clones, around nine tenths of which appear only once. The sample taken for sequencing was peripheral blood. Every receptor here comes from a man between 35 and 55 years old with active or convalescent COVID-19.

This chain connects TRBV6-5 to TRBJ1-4; D is possibly TRBD1 (5 bases). From germline, CDR1 is MNHEY and CDR2 SVGAGI. V shed 8 bases and J shed 7 bases, with 20 bases lying between them. The CDR3 length is 15 residues. The CDR3 coding sequence is TGTGCCAGCGGGGACTCGGGTCTGCGCGCTGAAAAACTGTTTTTT. This encodes CASGDSGLRAEKLFF.

This clone appeared a few times. The genes are TRBV5-4 and TRBJ1-1, with 10 bases identical to TRBD1. The CDR3 extends over 14 amino acids. The germline V gene has CDR1 SGHNT and CDR2 YYREEE (reference sequence). Unmatched junction bases numbered 0, after V lost 0 bases and J lost 4 bases. CDR3 in amino acids: CASSLGTGGTEAFF. The CDR3, as DNA: TGTGCCAGCAGCTTGGGGACAGGGGGCACTGAAGCTTTCTTT.

The gene calls are TRBV3-1 (or the pseudogene TRBV3-2) and TRBJ1-6; unclear D gene. Germline V lookup: CDR1 LGHDT, CDR2 YNNKEL (reference sequence). CDR3 length equals 12 residues. Trimming took off 5 bases at V and 11 bases at J, with 10 bases between the two ends. The CDR3 bases are TGTGCCAGCAGCAGCCGGGAGGCACCCCTCCACTTT. Its protein product is CASSSREAPLHF.

The V call is TRBV24-1, the J call TRBJ2-7; 7 bases agree with TRBD1. V lost 7 bases and J lost 3; bases outside the gene matches: 5. The length of the CDR3 is 13 residues. The germline CDR1 and CDR2 sequences are KGHDR and SFDVKD. The CDR3 bases are TGTGCCACCAGCGAGGGGGCTCGCTACGAGCAGTACTTC. Translating gives CATSEGARYEQYF.

The CDR3 coding sequence is TGTGCCATCAGGGGACAGGGGGCGAGAACTGAAGCTTTCTTT. Its protein is CAIRGQGARTEAFF. V usage is TRBV10-3 and J usage is TRBJ1-1; 12 bases fit TRBD1. Losses at the gene ends were 6 bases for V and 5 bases for J; bases not matched to a gene: 4. The CDR3 contains 14 residues. The V gene's germline CDR1 is ENHRY and CDR2 SYGVKD.

The rearrangement uses TRBV2 and TRBJ2-1, with D unclear. This CDR3 is built from 10 residues. V lost 6 bases, J lost 8 bases, and 5 bases lay in between. Per the germline V gene, CDR1 is SNHLY and CDR2 is FYNNEI. The DNA for the CDR3 is TGTGCCAGCAGGGGCGATGAGCAGTTCTTC. It is translated as CASRGDEQFF. Combining the CDR3 with reference TRBV2 and TRBJ2-1 gives the whole variable domain EPEVTQTPSHQVTQMGQEVILRCVPISNHLYFYWYRQILGQKVEFLVSFYNNEISEKSEIFDDQFSVERPDGSNFTLKIRSTKLEDSAMYFCASRGDEQFFGPGTRLTVL.

The V and J genes are TRBV28 and TRBJ1-1, with D possibly TRBD1 on 6 matching bases. CDR1 is MDHEN, CDR2 SYDVKM, per germline. The CDR3 loop spans 13 amino acids. V lost 4 bases, J lost 5 bases, and 11 bases lay in between. CDR3 residues: CASSSGEGTEAFF. For the CDR3, the DNA is TGTGCCAGCAGTTCAGGGGAGGGGACTGAAGCTTTCTTT.

The chain joins TRBV10-3 to TRBJ2-1, with 9 positions matching TRBD2. This CDR3 has 13 amino acids. Per germline, CDR1 ENHRY and CDR2 SYGVKD. J was trimmed by 7 bases and V by 8 bases; bases with no gene match: 6. The CDR3 spells CAISSGILNEQFF. The CDR3 DNA reads TGTGCCATCTCTAGCGGGATATTAAATGAGCAGTTCTTC.

This chain's CDR3 is CAYRSSYNSPLHF. The DNA for the CDR3 is TGTGCCTACAGAAGCTCCTATAATTCACCCCTCCACTTT. The chain joins TRBV5-4 to TRBJ1-6, with D unclear. Germline CDR1 SGHNT, CDR2 YYREEE (reference sequence). There are 13 residues in the CDR3. Trimming removed 10 bases from V and 0 bases from J, with 8 bases in between.

This chain links TRBV28 with TRBJ2-1, with 7 bases matching TRBD1. The CDR3 is 14 residues long. The ends lost 4 bases at V and 2 bases at J; junction bases unmatched: 2. Germline CDR1 reads MDHEN; CDR2 reads SYDVKM. CDR3 region: CASSYQGAYNEQFF. The CDR3 DNA follows: TGTGCCAGCAGTTACCAGGGGGCCTACAATGAGCAGTTCTTC. The variable domain in full, with the rest retrieved from reference TRBV28 and TRBJ2-1, is DVKVTQSSRYLVKRTGEKVFLECVQDMDHENMFWYRQDPGLGLRLIYFSYDVKMKEKGDIPEGYSVSREKKERFSLILESASTNQTSMYLCASSYQGAYNEQFFGPGTRLTVL.

This chain connects TRBV24-1 to TRBJ2-7, with TRBD1 as a possible D gene (6 bases). Germline loops: CDR1 KGHDR, CDR2 SFDVKD. CDR3 length: 13 residues. Trimming took 9 bases from V and 1 from J, leaving 12 bases between them. Here the CDR3 reads CATPGTISYEQYF. The CDR3, as DNA: TGTGCCACCCCTGGGACAATTTCCTACGAGCAGTACTTC.

The chain's CDR3 is CASTFGTGARNTEAFF. The DNA for the CDR3 is TGTGCCAGCACCTTCGGGACAGGGGCTAGGAACACTGAAGCTTTCTTT. The rearrangement uses TRBV13 and TRBJ1-1; TRBD1 matches at 10 bases. Germline V gene lookup returns CDR1 PRHDT and CDR2 FYEKMQ (reference sequence). This CDR3 has 16 residues. Trimming at V came to 7 bases and at J to 1 base, leaving 9 bases not matched to a gene.

V gene TRBV9 combines with J gene TRBJ2-2; TRBD2 matches at 11 bases. Germline CDR1 is SGDLS and CDR2 is YYNGEE. The junction had 2 bases not matched to a gene; V was cut back by 2 bases and J by 2 bases. The CDR3 is 16 amino acids. The CDR3 region has the DNA TGTGCCAGCAGCGTCGGGACTAGCGGAAACACCGGGGAGCTGTTTTTT. Translated, it gives CASSVGTSGNTGELFF.

This clone was detected only a few times. The chain uses TRBV14 and TRBJ2-3; TRBD2 matches 11 bases. Germline V gene sequence: CDR1 SGHDN, CDR2 FVKESK. With 4 bases clipped from V and 5 bases from J, the junction kept 8 bases outside the gene matches. The CDR3 extends over 16 amino acids. CDR3 residues: CASSLLTSGVGDTQYF. In DNA, the CDR3 is TGTGCCAGCAGCCTGCTGACTAGCGGGGTGGGAGATACGCAGTATTTT.

The rearrangement links TRBV27 to TRBJ2-1, with 9 positions matching TRBD2. J was trimmed by 7 bases and V by 2 bases; bases with no gene match: 3. From germline, CDR1 is MNHEY and CDR2 SMNVEV (reference sequence). The CDR3 is 14 residues long. DNA for the CDR3: TGTGCCAGCAGTTTAGCGGGGGGGCCAAATGAGCAGTTCTTC. Its protein product is CASSLAGGPNEQFF.

This chain links TRBV5-1 with TRBJ2-1, with TRBD2 matching 9 bases. J was trimmed by 6 bases and V by 6 bases; bases with no gene match: 10. The germline gives CDR1 SGHRS, CDR2 YFSETQ. This CDR3 region has 15 residues. CDR3: CASTPLGGGANEQFF. CDR3 DNA sequence: TGCGCCAGCACCCCTCTGGGCGGGGGGGCCAATGAGCAGTTCTTC.

The chain links TRBV2 to TRBJ2-1; a weak D match, TRBD2 (6 bases). Deletions cut 2 bases from V and 4 bases from J, with 12 bases between. Germline V gene data show CDR1 as SNHLY and CDR2 as FYNNEI. The CDR3 totals 15 residues. The CDR3 DNA follows: TGTGCCAGCAGTGAAATAGCGGAGGTATACAATGAGCAGTTCTTC. This sequence encodes CASSEIAEVYNEQFF.

This clone was seen only a few times. The rearrangement joins TRBV5-6 to TRBJ2-2; possible D gene TRBD2, 7 bases. The CDR3 consists of 14 residues. Germline V gene sequence: CDR1 SGHDT, CDR2 YYEEEE. With 4 bases removed from V and 6 bases from J, the gap between germline ends came to 13 bases. This chain's CDR3 is CASSPIGGAGELFF. CDR3 sequence (DNA): TGTGCCAGCAGCCCAATAGGGGGGGCCGGGGAGCTGTTTTTT.

This clone was observed once. The chain recombines TRBV19 with TRBJ1-5, with D possibly matching TRBD1 (5 bases). The CDR3 sequence is 13 residues long. Germline V lookup: CDR1 LNHDA, CDR2 SQIVND (reference sequence). Trimming cost V 4 bases and J 7 bases, with 11 bases left between them. DNA for the CDR3: TGTGCCAGTAGTACAGGGATTAAACAGCCCCAGCATTTT. Its translation: CASSTGIKQPQHF.

The chain couples TRBV7-9 to TRBJ2-7, with a possible D match to TRBD1 (6 bases). V was clipped by 1 base and J by 5 bases, with 12 bases between them. In germline, CDR1 is SEHNR, CDR2 FQNEAQ (reference sequence). This CDR3 region has 14 residues. Here the CDR3 reads CASSLGARGNEQYF. In nucleotides, the CDR3 is TGTGCCAGCAGCTTAGGAGCCAGGGGTAACGAGCAGTACTTC.

This clone was picked up one time. The V gene is TRBV6-1, the J gene TRBJ1-5; no definite D call. The V gene lost 1 base and the J gene lost 2 bases, with 9 bases spanning the gap. There are 15 residues in the CDR3. CDR1 MNHNS and CDR2 SASEGT come from the germline V gene. The CDR3 DNA is TGTGCCAGCAGTGAAGGGGCAGGCGGCAATCAGCCCCAGCATTTT. This translates into CASSEGAGGNQPQHF.

V gene TRBV5-6 combines with J gene TRBJ2-7, with D possibly TRBD1 on 6 matching bases. The CDR3 length is 12 residues. Germline loops: CDR1 SGHDT, CDR2 YYEEEE. The V gene lost 5 bases and the J gene lost 5 bases, with 11 bases spanning the gap. The CDR3 here is CASSTGSHEQYF. As DNA, the CDR3 is TGTGCCAGCAGTACAGGGAGTCACGAGCAGTACTTC.

The genes are TRBV7-9 and TRBJ1-4; D call uncertain. V was clipped by 0 bases and J by 2 bases, with 4 bases between them. This CDR3 is 14 amino acids long. Germline V gives CDR1 SEHNR, CDR2 FQNEAQ (reference sequence). This CDR3 is CASSLASTNEKLFF. Written as DNA, the CDR3 is TGTGCCAGCAGCTTAGCCTCGACTAATGAAAAACTGTTTTTT.

This clone has only a few counts. The rearrangement links TRBV14 to TRBJ1-6; weak D call: TRBD1 (5 bases). The CDR3 covers 15 residues. The germline CDR1 and CDR2 sequences are SGHDN and FVKESK. V dropped 0 bases and J dropped 10 bases, with 13 bases sitting between them. This chain's CDR3 is CASSQEVKGQSPLHF. CDR3 nucleotides: TGTGCCAGCAGCCAAGAAGTAAAGGGGCAATCACCCCTCCACTTT.

This sequence joins TRBV7-9 and TRBJ1-1; D not certain. Germline lookup yields CDR1 SEHNR and CDR2 FQNEAQ (reference sequence). The CDR3 has 12 residues. V lost 1 base and J lost 5, with 5 bases in between. The chain's CDR3 is CASSLDMTEAFF. The CDR3, as DNA: TGTGCCAGCAGCTTAGATATGACTGAAGCTTTCTTT.

On this clone: This same CDR3 is encoded by further DNA sequences in the sample. The V gene is TRBV30, the J gene TRBJ2-3; unclear D gene. V lost 0 bases to trimming and J lost 0 bases, with 7 bases between them. This CDR3 is built from 14 residues. CDR1 is GTSNPN and CDR2 is SVGIG in the germline V gene (reference sequence). This CDR3 reads CAWSVQSSTDTQYF. CDR3 DNA: TGTGCCTGGAGTGTACAGTCCAGCACAGATACGCAGTATTTT. Filled out from reference TRBV30 and TRBJ2-3, the complete variable domain reads SQTIHQWPATLVQPVGSPLSLECTVEGTSNPNLYWYRQAAGRGLQLLFYSVGIGQISSEVPQNLSASRPQDRQFILSSKKLLLSDSGFYLCAWSVQSSTDTQYFGPGTRLTVL.

The rearrangement joins TRBV4-2 to TRBJ1-5, with a possible D match to TRBD1 (5 bases). This CDR3 contains 15 residues. CDR1 LGHNA and CDR2 YNFKEQ come from the germline V gene. The ends were cut back, 1 base at V and 1 base at J, with 8 bases in the middle. For the CDR3, the DNA is TGTGCCAGCAGCCAAGCGCAGGGCAGCAATCAGCCCCAGCATTTT. It codes for CASSQAQGSNQPQHF.